This T cell receptor (beta chain) was retrieved from a study of control samples from healthy donors and cancer patients. This clone was recorded once. Measured with immunoSEQ multiplex PCR; TCRdb has only the in-frame clones, and not every one. Of roughly 370,000 clones in the sample, 90% were seen once. The trim removed 7 bases at V and 7 bases at J, leaving 7 bases unmatched. Germline CDR1 reads SQVTM; CDR2 reads ANQGSEA. There are 13 residues in the CDR3. The source is a man between 35 and 55 years old with head and neck cancer. Material: PBMCs. The chain joins TRBV29-1 to TRBJ2-2; 9 bases map to TRBD1. The CDR3: CSAATGGDGELFF. The CDR3 bases are TGCAGCGCTGCGACAGGGGGTGACGGGGAGCTGTTTTTT.